The entry below describes one T cell receptor beta chain. Its antigen is not identified. Germline loops: CDR1 SGHAT, CDR2 FQNNGV. The CDR3 sequence is 16 residues long. J lost 5 bases, V lost 1 base, and 9 bases had no gene match. The record originates from a study of shared clonotypes between healthy human individuals. Study-level information: Per-donor plates numbered three CD4 naive, three CD4 memory, two CD8 naive and one CD8 memory. Study-wide results and limits: Against clonotypes common to all four donors, non-shared ones had lower generation probabilities.

TCRdb keeps only in-frame clones here, not all; method: immunoSEQ multiplex PCR. The repertoire consists of 1.6 million or so clones, with 98% occurring once and the leading ten covering 0.3% to 0.45%. This sequence originates from a man under 40 in good health. The chain combines TRBV11-2 with TRBJ1-1, with 8 nucleotides matching TRBD1. The sequenced material came from naive CD4+ T cells sorted from blood. This sample's subset: CD45RA+ positively selected. The CDR3 nucleotides are TGTGCCAGCAGCTTAGGATTCCAGGGGGCGCAGACTGAAGCTTTCTTT. Its protein product is CASSLGFQGAQTEAFF.